These T cell receptor beta chains were read from a single sample in a study of T-cell reconstitution after alpha-beta-depleted transplantation in children. Via MiXCR, TCRdb re-called the PCR reads, giving one row per CDR3 protein. The table has about 980,000 distinct CDR3 sequences, about 30% seen once; the top ten hold more than 25%. The sample here was PBMCs, mostly from graft donor cells, taken 360 days after TCRalphabeta/CD19-depleted stem cell transplant. These TCRs come from a boy under two years old who had a stem cell transplant for SCID, so the T cells may come from the graft donor. Both conserved end residues are part of each CDR3. D genes are given only for firm matches. Clone size is stated in some rows and not others, as once, few, many or a class when expanded.

>TRBV7-9|-|TRBJ2-3|TRBD1
CASSLAGTGKDTQYF
TGTGCCAGCAGCTTAGCCGGGACAGGGAAAGATACGCAGTATTTT
>TRBV28|few|TRBJ1-5|-
CASSFGGVSNQPQHF
TGTGCCAGCAGTTTTGGAGGTGTCAGCAATCAGCCCCAGCATTTT
>TRBV7-6|once|TRBJ2-7|-
CASSPPVGGLGTYEQYF
TGTGCCAGCAGTCCCCCGGTGGGGGGACTGGGGACCTACGAGCAGTACTTC
>TRBV12-3/TRBV12-4|-|TRBJ1-4|-
CASSPRPGEKLFF
TGTGCCAGCAGTCCCCGTCCGGGCGAAAAACTGTTTTTT
>TRBV3-1|-|TRBJ2-7|-
CASSQTGLTYEQYF
TGTGCCAGCAGCCAGACGGGCCTAACCTACGAGCAGTACTTC
>TRBV10-3|-|TRBJ2-7|-
CAISEAGGQRYEQYF
TGTGCCATCAGTGAGGCCGGGGGCCAGCGCTACGAGCAGTACTTC
>TRBV10-3|-|TRBJ2-3|-
CAIARAGSESTDTQYF
TGTGCCATCGCAAGAGCCGGGTCAGAAAGCACAGATACGCAGTATTTT
>TRBV3-1|few|TRBJ2-1|-
CASSQFGNEQFF
TGTGCCAGCAGCCAATTTGGCAATGAGCAGTTCTTC
>TRBV29-1|-|TRBJ2-7|-
CSASRGRDPGSYEQYF
TGCAGCGCCTCCCGGGGTAGGGATCCAGGGTCATACGAGCAGTACTTC
>TRBV25-1|few|TRBJ1-2|TRBD1
CASSDLGQGDGYTF
TGTGCCAGCAGTGACCTGGGACAGGGAGATGGCTACACCTTC
>TRBV25-1|-|TRBJ2-7|-
CASSEWGQPYEQYF
TGTGCCAGCAGTGAATGGGGACAACCCTACGAGCAGTACTTC
>TRBV5-1|-|TRBJ1-4|-
CASSLAGELHEKLFF
TGCGCCAGCAGCTTGGCCGGGGAATTACATGAAAAACTGTTTTTT
>TRBV9|-|TRBJ2-3|-
CASSVDPLQVGPDTQYF
TGTGCCAGCAGCGTCGACCCCTTACAGGTGGGCCCAGATACGCAGTATTTT
>TRBV7-9|-|TRBJ2-7|-
CASSGIGVIPGEQYF
TGTGCCAGCAGCGGTATCGGAGTAATTCCCGGCGAGCAGTACTTC
>TRBV15|few|TRBJ2-2|-
CATSTSGLSGELFF
TGTGCCACCAGCACCTCGGGTTTGTCCGGGGAGCTGTTTTTT
>TRBV5-1|many|TRBJ2-3|-
CASSPPGTSGTDTQYF
TGCGCCAGCAGTCCCCCGGGGACGAGCGGCACAGATACGCAGTATTTT
>TRBV4-2|many|TRBJ2-1|TRBD1
CASSRGRQGGYNEQFF
TGTGCCAGCAGCCGGGGGAGACAGGGGGGATACAATGAGCAGTTCTTC
>TRBV20-1|-|TRBJ2-1|TRBD2
CSARPSGGADEQFF
TGCAGTGCTAGACCTAGCGGGGGGGCGGATGAGCAGTTCTTC
>TRBV7-2|-|TRBJ1-2|TRBD1
CASSLGGTGTYGYTF
TGTGCCAGCAGCTTAGGTGGGACAGGGACCTATGGCTACACCTTC
>TRBV15|-|TRBJ1-2|-
CATSRDRADYGYTF
TGTGCCACCAGCAGAGATCGGGCAGACTATGGCTACACCTTC
>TRBV12-3/TRBV12-4|few|TRBJ2-1|-
CASTPSGYQSYNEQFF
TGTGCCAGCACCCCCTCCGGGTACCAATCCTACAATGAGCAGTTCTTC
>TRBV9|-|TRBJ2-3|-
CASSVGAGYPDTQYF
TGTGCCAGCAGCGTAGGTGCCGGATATCCAGATACGCAGTATTTT
>TRBV5-1|-|TRBJ1-1|TRBD1
CASRTGGESAEAFF
TGCGCCAGCCGGACAGGGGGTGAGAGTGCTGAAGCTTTCTTT
>TRBV5-5|-|TRBJ2-2|-
CASSWAAGELFF
TGTGCCAGCAGCTGGGCCGCCGGGGAGCTGTTTTTT
>TRBV28|-|TRBJ2-7|-
CASGKHRWGDEQYF
TGTGCCAGCGGCAAGCACCGGTGGGGAGACGAGCAGTACTTC
>TRBV5-6|once|TRBJ1-1|-
CASSRGGISNTEAFF
TGTGCCAGCAGCAGAGGGGGGATATCGAACACTGAAGCTTTCTTT
>TRBV12-3/TRBV12-4|-|TRBJ2-5|TRBD2
CASSLVPERGGGTQYF
TGTGCCAGCAGTTTAGTTCCCGAACGGGGGGGCGGGACCCAGTACTTC
>TRBV20-1|few|TRBJ2-1|-
CSAREVGAINEQFF
TGCAGTGCTAGGGAGGTGGGGGCAATCAATGAGCAGTTCTTC
>TRBV9|few|TRBJ1-5|-
CASSPGTSDQPQHF
TGTGCCAGCAGCCCCGGGACCTCGGATCAGCCCCAGCATTTT
>TRBV12-3/TRBV12-4|few|TRBJ2-3|-
CASGRSGPDTQYF
TGTGCCAGCGGGCGGAGCGGCCCAGATACGCAGTATTTT
>TRBV19|once|TRBJ1-3|-
CASSAQWSGNTIYF
TGTGCCAGTAGTGCTCAGTGGTCTGGAAACACCATATATTTT
>TRBV18|few|TRBJ1-3|-
CASSPWRLTGNTIYF
TGTGCCAGCTCACCATGGAGGTTAACTGGAAACACCATATATTTT
>TRBV20-1|-|TRBJ2-3|-
CSARDVRGLTDTQYF
TGCAGTGCTAGAGATGTGCGGGGACTCACAGATACGCAGTATTTT
>TRBV5-1|many|TRBJ1-2|-
CASSLDRAPIYGYTF
TGCGCCAGCAGCTTGGACAGAGCGCCTATCTATGGCTACACCTTC
>TRBV18|-|TRBJ2-5|-
CASSPIPTRRETQYF
TGTGCCAGCTCACCGATTCCGACACGACGGGAGACCCAGTACTTC
>TRBV7-2|-|TRBJ1-4|-
CASSSLGNEKLFF
TGTGCCAGCAGCTCACTGGGAAATGAAAAACTGTTTTTT
>TRBV20-1|-|TRBJ2-3|TRBD2
CSARGGGTATDTQYF
TGCAGTGCCAGAGGCGGGGGGACCGCCACAGATACGCAGTATTTT
>TRBV3-1|-|TRBJ1-5|-
CASSSVHSNQPQHF
TGTGCCAGCTCCTCGGTTCATAGCAATCAGCCCCAGCATTTT
>TRBV20-1|-|TRBJ2-3|-
CSATGPKSLTDTQYF
TGCAGTGCTACCGGGCCTAAAAGCCTCACAGATACGCAGTATTTT
>TRBV12-3/TRBV12-4|few|TRBJ2-2|-
CASSGASTGELFF
TGTGCCAGCAGCGGGGCCTCCACCGGGGAGCTGTTTTTT
>TRBV11-2|once|TRBJ1-1|-
CASSLDFGSTEAFF
TGTGCCAGCAGCTTAGATTTCGGGAGCACTGAAGCTTTCTTT
>TRBV20-1|few|TRBJ2-5|TRBD2
CSAPGTTGRKTQYF
TGCAGTGCCCCCGGGACTACCGGGAGGAAGACCCAGTACTTC
>TRBV4-1|-|TRBJ1-4|-
CASSQGRGATNEKLFF
TGCGCCAGCAGCCAAGGCAGGGGTGCAACTAATGAAAAACTGTTTTTT
>TRBV27|few|TRBJ2-1|TRBD1
CASSPRTGSGEQFF
TGTGCCAGCAGCCCTCGGACAGGGTCAGGCGAGCAGTTCTTC
>TRBV12-3/TRBV12-4|-|TRBJ1-1|TRBD1
CASSPRTGETEAFF
TGTGCCAGCAGCCCGCGAACAGGGGAAACTGAAGCTTTCTTT